A selection of T cell receptor beta chains follows, all from one sample in a study of CD8 T cells in Susac syndrome. TCRdb independently ran MiXCR on the immunoSEQ multiplex PCR reads; one entry per CDR3 protein. The sample lists about 60,000 distinct CDR3 sequences; roughly 94% were seen once. The sample was CD8+ T cells from PBMCs. These receptors all stem from a human donor with multiple sclerosis. CDR3s leave out the opening cysteine and the closing phenylalanine or tryptophan.

cdr3_length: 15; v_call: TRBV6-5; cdr3_aa: ASSYSASGRAAETQY
cdr3_length: 13; v_call: TRBV7-7; cdr3_aa: ASSLGTSGSYEQY
cdr3_length: 15; v_call: TRBV20-1; cdr3_aa: SASPRTGSSYNSPLH
cdr3_length: 15; v_call: TRBV20-1; cdr3_aa: SARVVDVNRVAGELF
cdr3_length: 12; v_call: TRBV24-1; cdr3_aa: ATKRTEDGTEAF
cdr3_length: 17; v_call: TRBV28; cdr3_aa: ASSTSTSGGYSGANVLT
cdr3_length: 11; v_call: TRBV5-8; cdr3_aa: ASSLRVPGELF
cdr3_length: 11; v_call: TRBV15; cdr3_aa: ATSPTEQETQY
cdr3_length: 12; v_call: TRBV4-1; cdr3_aa: ASSQLSGSYEQY
cdr3_length: 11; v_call: TRBV5-1; cdr3_aa: ASSHGQDYEQY
cdr3_length: 12; v_call: TRBV9; cdr3_aa: ASSEGQDSYEQY
cdr3_length: 13; v_call: TRBV4-2; cdr3_aa: ASSQTSGSPDTQY
cdr3_length: 12; v_call: TRBV27; cdr3_aa: ASSKGLVAYEQY
cdr3_length: 12; v_call: TRBV28; cdr3_aa: ASSLGEGLDEQY
cdr3_length: 10; v_call: TRBV27; cdr3_aa: ASSFQGGEQY
cdr3_length: 14; v_call: TRBV11-2; cdr3_aa: ASSLDAAGANNEQF
cdr3_length: 12; v_call: TRBV24-1; cdr3_aa: ATSDGLAGDEQY
cdr3_length: 13; v_call: TRBV20-1; cdr3_aa: SASTGTSGSNEQF
cdr3_length: 12; v_call: TRBV7-2; cdr3_aa: ASSFSQGLSPLH
cdr3_length: 15; v_call: TRBV28; cdr3_aa: ASRGAWDGLAKNIQY
cdr3_length: 12; v_call: TRBV7-9; cdr3_aa: ASSLGDRQNEQF
cdr3_length: 12; v_call: TRBV20-1; cdr3_aa: SAPTFTVQNGYT
cdr3_length: 13; v_call: TRBV24-1; cdr3_aa: ATSDPDRAPGELF
cdr3_length: 12; v_call: TRBV14; cdr3_aa: ASSQEGSYNEQF
cdr3_length: 10; v_call: TRBV29-1; cdr3_aa: SVKGQGERLF
cdr3_length: 14; v_call: TRBV4-3; cdr3_aa: ASSQGTGVETGELF
cdr3_length: 11; v_call: TRBV12-3/TRBV12-4; cdr3_aa: ASSLRGDETQY
cdr3_length: 11; v_call: TRBV5-4; cdr3_aa: ASSLDRVHEQY
cdr3_length: 12; v_call: TRBV30; cdr3_aa: AWNETPVDTEAF
cdr3_length: 13; v_call: TRBV4-1; cdr3_aa: ASSQDGVWDQPQH
cdr3_length: 12; v_call: TRBV15; cdr3_aa: ATSSQDYFYEQY
cdr3_length: 15; v_call: TRBV24-1; cdr3_aa: ATSDRGFSGGRNEQF
cdr3_length: 8; v_call: TRBV6-2/TRBV6-3; cdr3_aa: ASRGETQY
cdr3_length: 11; v_call: TRBV12-5; cdr3_aa: ASGSTVYNEQF
cdr3_length: 14; v_call: TRBV7-3; cdr3_aa: ASSLSAGGPRDTQY
cdr3_length: 12; v_call: TRBV12-3/TRBV12-4; cdr3_aa: ASSPSVMGYEQY
cdr3_length: 11; v_call: TRBV5-1; cdr3_aa: ASCLALAETQY
cdr3_length: 11; v_call: TRBV29-1; cdr3_aa: SVGSRTAYEQY
cdr3_length: 9; v_call: TRBV7-8; cdr3_aa: ASTPGNTIY
cdr3_length: 13; v_call: TRBV20-1; cdr3_aa: SARFQRGAYNEQF
cdr3_length: 12; v_call: TRBV20-1; cdr3_aa: SARTGDTFYEQY
cdr3_length: 11; v_call: TRBV27; cdr3_aa: ASSYDRGNEQY
cdr3_length: 11; v_call: TRBV6-4; cdr3_aa: ASSDNSENEQF
cdr3_length: 15; v_call: TRBV19; cdr3_aa: ASFDSGLAGASGELF
cdr3_length: 12; v_call: TRBV27; cdr3_aa: ASRRPGLEEGYT